This TCR beta chain is drawn from a study of T cell repertoires in cytomegalovirus infection. Study-wide background: A matching HLA type, together with CMV infection, was signaled by public TCR beta signatures.

This clonotype was picked up many times. Its antigen is not known. The V gene end was trimmed by 1 base and the J gene end by 2 bases; junction bases not matched to a gene: 3. CDR3 length: 15 residues. Germline CDR1 is SGHTA and CDR2 is FQGNSA. MiXCR, applied by TCRdb to the reads, yields one record per CDR3 protein. The sample records 900,000 to 950,000 distinct CDR3 sequences, approximately 31% being singletons. The J gene is TRBJ2-3, the V gene TRBV7-2; 7 nucleotides agree with TRBD2. The source material was cultured CD8+ T cells from PBMCs, sampled from culture after CMV antigen stimulation. The receptor's source is a human donor in good health (CMV status not recorded). Some clones in this sample may be carry-over from other donors' samples. The chain's CDR3 is CASSLGGGYTDTQYF. DNA for the CDR3: TGTGCCAGCAGCTTAGGGGGGGGGTACACAGATACGCAGTATTTT.